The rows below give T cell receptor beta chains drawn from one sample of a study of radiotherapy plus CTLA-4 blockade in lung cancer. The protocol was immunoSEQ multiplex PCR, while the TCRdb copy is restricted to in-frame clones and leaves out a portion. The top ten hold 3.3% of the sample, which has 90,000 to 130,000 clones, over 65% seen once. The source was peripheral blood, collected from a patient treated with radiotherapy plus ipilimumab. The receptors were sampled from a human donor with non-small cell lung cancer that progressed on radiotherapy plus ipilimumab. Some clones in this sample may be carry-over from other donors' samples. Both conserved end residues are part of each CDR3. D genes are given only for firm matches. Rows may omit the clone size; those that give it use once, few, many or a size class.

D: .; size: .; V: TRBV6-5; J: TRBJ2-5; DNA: TGTGCCAGCAGTACTAGGACTGAAAAAGAGACCCAGTACTTC; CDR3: CASSTRTEKETQYF
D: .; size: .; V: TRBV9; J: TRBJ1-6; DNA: TGTGCCAGCAGCGTAGGGCAGGGGAGGTCCTATAATTCACCCCTCCACTTT; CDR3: CASSVGQGRSYNSPLHF
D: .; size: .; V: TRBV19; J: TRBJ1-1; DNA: TGTGCCAGTAGCCTCGGGACGGGCACTGAAGCTTTCTTT; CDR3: CASSLGTGTEAFF
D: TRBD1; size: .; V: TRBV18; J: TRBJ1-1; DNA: TGTGCCAGCTCACCGACAGGGGGGGGTGACACTGAAGCTTTCTTT; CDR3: CASSPTGGGDTEAFF
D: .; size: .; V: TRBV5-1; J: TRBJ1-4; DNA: TGCGCCAGCAGCAAGGGGCCTAATGAAAAACTGTTTTTT; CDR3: CASSKGPNEKLFF
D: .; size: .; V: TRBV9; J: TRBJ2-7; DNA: TGTGCCAGCAGCGTAGAGATGGGGTCCTACGAGCAGTACTTC; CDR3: CASSVEMGSYEQYF
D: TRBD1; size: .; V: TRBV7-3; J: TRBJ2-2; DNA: TGTGCCAGCAGCTTATACAGGGGGCACGCCGGGGAGCTGTTTTTT; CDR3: CASSLYRGHAGELFF
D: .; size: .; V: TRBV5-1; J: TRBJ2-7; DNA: TGCGCCAGCATGCTAGGACAGCCCTCCTACGAGCAGTACTTC; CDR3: CASMLGQPSYEQYF
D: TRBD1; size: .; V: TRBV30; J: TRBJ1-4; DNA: TGTGCCTGGAGGTTGCAGGGGGCTAAAGAAAAACTGTTTTTT; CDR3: CAWRLQGAKEKLFF
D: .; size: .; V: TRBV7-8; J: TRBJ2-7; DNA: TGTGCCAGCAGCTCCACGAACAGGATAAACTCCTACGAGCAGTACTTC; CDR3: CASSSTNRINSYEQYF
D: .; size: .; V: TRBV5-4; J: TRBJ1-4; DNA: TGTGCCAGCAGCATCCTCGGGGCACCATTTGAAAAACTGTTTTTT; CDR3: CASSILGAPFEKLFF
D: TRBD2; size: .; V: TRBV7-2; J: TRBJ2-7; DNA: TGTGCCAGCAGCTCCGGATTAGCGGGGGCCCATTCAGAGCAGTACTTC; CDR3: CASSSGLAGAHSEQYF
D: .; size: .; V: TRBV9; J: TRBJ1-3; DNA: TGTGCCAGCAGCGTACCCCCCAGGCACTCTGGAAACACCATATATTTT; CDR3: CASSVPPRHSGNTIYF
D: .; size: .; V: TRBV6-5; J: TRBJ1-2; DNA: TGTGCCAGCAGTTACTCGGGACGAGCTAACTATGGCTACACCTTC; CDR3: CASSYSGRANYGYTF
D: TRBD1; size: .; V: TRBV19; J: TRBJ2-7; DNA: TGTGCCAGTAGTATGAGGACAGGATCCTACGAGCAGTACTTC; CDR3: CASSMRTGSYEQYF
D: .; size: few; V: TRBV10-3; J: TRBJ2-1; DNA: TGTGCCATCGCGTCTAGCTCCTACAATGAGCAGTTCTTC; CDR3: CAIASSSYNEQFF
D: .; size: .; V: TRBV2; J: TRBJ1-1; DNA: TGTGCCAGCAGCCTTCAGAGTAACACTGAAGCTTTCTTT; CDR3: CASSLQSNTEAFF
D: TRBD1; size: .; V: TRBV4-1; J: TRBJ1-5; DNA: TGCGCCAGCAGCCCCGGGACAGCTTATAGCAATCAGCCCCAGCATTTT; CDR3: CASSPGTAYSNQPQHF
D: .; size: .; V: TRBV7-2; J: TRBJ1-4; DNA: TGTGCCAGCAGCTCTTCGCCAGGGTTGGGTGAAAAACTGTTTTTT; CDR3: CASSSSPGLGEKLFF
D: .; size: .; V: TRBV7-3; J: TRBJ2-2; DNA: TGTGCCAGCAGCTTCCAGGGAAGCGGGGAGCTGTTTTTT; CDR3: CASSFQGSGELFF
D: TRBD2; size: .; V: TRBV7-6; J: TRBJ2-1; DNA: TGTGCCAGCAGCTTTAGCGGGGGGGCCGTGTCCTACAATGAGCAGTTCTTC; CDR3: CASSFSGGAVSYNEQFF
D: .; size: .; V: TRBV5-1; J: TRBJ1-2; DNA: TGCGCCAGCAGCTCGGCCCGAACCAGGAGTAATAACTATGGCTACACCTTC; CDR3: CASSSARTRSNNYGYTF
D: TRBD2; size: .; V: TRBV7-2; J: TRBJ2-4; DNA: TGTGCCAGCAGCTTAGTAGGTAGCGGGGCGGGGGACATTCAGTACTTC; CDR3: CASSLVGSGAGDIQYF
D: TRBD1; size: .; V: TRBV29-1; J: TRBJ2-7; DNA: TGCAGCGCTCTTCGCTGGACAGGGTCTTACGAGCAGTACTTC; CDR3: CSALRWTGSYEQYF
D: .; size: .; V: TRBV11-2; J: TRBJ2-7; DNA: TGTGCCAGCAGCTCATTTCGGGACTTCTCCTACGAGCAGTACTTC; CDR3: CASSSFRDFSYEQYF
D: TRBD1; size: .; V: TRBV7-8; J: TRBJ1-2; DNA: TGTGCCAGCAGCCCTAGGCAGGGGGCCTATGGCTACACCTTC; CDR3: CASSPRQGAYGYTF
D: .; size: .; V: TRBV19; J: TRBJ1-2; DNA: TGTGCCAGTAGTATATACCCCCCCTCGGGGAACTATGGCTACACCTTC; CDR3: CASSIYPPSGNYGYTF
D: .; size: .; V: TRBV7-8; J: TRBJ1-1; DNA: TGTGCCAGCAGCTCGCTTCCTCCGGGGAACACTGAAGCTTTCTTT; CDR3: CASSSLPPGNTEAFF
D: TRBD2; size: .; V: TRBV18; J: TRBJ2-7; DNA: TGTGCCAGCTCACCGCCGCAGCGGGGGGGAGGTCTACACGAGCAGTACTTC; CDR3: CASSPPQRGGGLHEQYF
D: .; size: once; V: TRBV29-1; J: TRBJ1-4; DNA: TGCAGCGTTTCAGGGCAGGGAGGTGAAAAACTGTTTTTT; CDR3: CSVSGQGGEKLFF
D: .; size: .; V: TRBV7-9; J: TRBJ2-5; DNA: TGTGCCAGCAGCTCCAACCCAAGAGGACAAGAGACCCAGTACTTC; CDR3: CASSSNPRGQETQYF
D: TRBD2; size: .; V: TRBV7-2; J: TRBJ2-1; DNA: TGTGCCAGCAGCTTGGGACTAGGAGTCAATGAGCAGTTCTTC; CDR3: CASSLGLGVNEQFF
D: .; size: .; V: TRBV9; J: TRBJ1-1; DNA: TGTGCCAGCAGCCGAGACAGAGGTGAAGCTTTCTTT; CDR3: CASSRDRGEAFF
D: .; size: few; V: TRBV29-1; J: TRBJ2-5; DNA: TGCAGCGTTGAAATGGAGCAGGGGGAGACCCAGTACTTC; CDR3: CSVEMEQGETQYF
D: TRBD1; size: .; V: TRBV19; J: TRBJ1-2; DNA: TGTGCCAGTAGCTCGGACAGGACCCATGGCTACACCTTC; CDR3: CASSSDRTHGYTF
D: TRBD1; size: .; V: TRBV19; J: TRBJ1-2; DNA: TGTGCCAGTAGTATCGGGGACAGGGATACCGTCTATGGCTACACCTTC; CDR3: CASSIGDRDTVYGYTF
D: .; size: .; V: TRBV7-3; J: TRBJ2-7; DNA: TGTGCCAGCAGCTTAGATCCCCATTCCTACGAGCAGTACTTC; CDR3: CASSLDPHSYEQYF
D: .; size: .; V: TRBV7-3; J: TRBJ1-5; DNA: TGTGCCAGCAGCTTAAGCGGCAGGGAAGGTCAGCCCCAGCATTTT; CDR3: CASSLSGREGQPQHF
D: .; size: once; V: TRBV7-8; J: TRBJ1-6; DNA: TGTGCCAGCAGCTTAGTAACGAATTTAGAGTATTCACCCCTCCACTTT; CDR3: CASSLVTNLEYSPLHF
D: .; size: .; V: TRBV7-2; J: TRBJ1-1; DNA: TGTGCCAGCAGCCAGAGATCGGTCTCAGTGTTGGGGGAAGAAGCTTTCTTT; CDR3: CASSQRSVSVLGEEAFF
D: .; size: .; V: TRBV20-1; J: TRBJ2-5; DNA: TGCAGTGCTAGAACCGAGGAGACCCAGTACTTC; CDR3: CSARTEETQYF
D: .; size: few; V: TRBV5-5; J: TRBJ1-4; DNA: TGTGCCAGCAGCTTGGAGGACAACCGGGGCTCTGGCGAAAAACTGTTTTTT; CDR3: CASSLEDNRGSGEKLFF
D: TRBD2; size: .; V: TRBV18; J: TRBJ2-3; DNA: TGTGCCAGCTCTCCGCCTGGGGGGGGAACAGATACGCAGTATTTT; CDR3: CASSPPGGGTDTQYF
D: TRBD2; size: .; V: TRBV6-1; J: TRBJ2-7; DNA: TGTGCCAGCAGTGACTCTAGCGGGGGCTACGAGCAGTACTTC; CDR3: CASSDSSGGYEQYF
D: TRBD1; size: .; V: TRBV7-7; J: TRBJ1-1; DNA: TGTGCTAGCAGCTTAGACAGGGGGACTGAAGCTTTCTTT; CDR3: CASSLDRGTEAFF
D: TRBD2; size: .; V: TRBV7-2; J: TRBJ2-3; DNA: TGTGCCAGCAGCTTAGCGGGGGGGGCAGATACGCAGTATTTT; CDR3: CASSLAGGADTQYF
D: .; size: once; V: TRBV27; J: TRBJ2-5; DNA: TGTGCCAAAGCCATCAGGGGTAACCTAGAGACCCAGTACTTC; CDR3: CAKAIRGNLETQYF
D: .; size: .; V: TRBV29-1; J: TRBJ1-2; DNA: TGCAGCGTCGCAAAGACAGGTAGAGGCACCTATGGCTACACCTTC; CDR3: CSVAKTGRGTYGYTF
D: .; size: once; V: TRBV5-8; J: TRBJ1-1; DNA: TGTGCCAGCAGCTATCAAAGGGGGGTCGAAGCTTTCTTT; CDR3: CASSYQRGVEAFF
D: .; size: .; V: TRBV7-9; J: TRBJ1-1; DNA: TGTGCCAGCAGCACGGGAGGGATGACAGCTTTCTTT; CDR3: CASSTGGMTAFF
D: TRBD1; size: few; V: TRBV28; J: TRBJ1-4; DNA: TGTGCCAGCAGTTCCGGACAGGGCCAAGAAAAACTGTTTTTT; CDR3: CASSSGQGQEKLFF
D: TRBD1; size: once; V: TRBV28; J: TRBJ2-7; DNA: TGTGCCAGCAGTTTCGAGGCAGGGGGCTCTTACGAGCAGTACTTC; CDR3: CASSFEAGGSYEQYF
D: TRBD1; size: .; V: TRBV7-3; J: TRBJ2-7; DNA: TGTGCCAGCAGCCGTGGGACAGGGGAAGGATACGAGCAGTACTTC; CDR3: CASSRGTGEGYEQYF
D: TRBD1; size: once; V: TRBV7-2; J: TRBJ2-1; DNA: TGTGCCAGCAGCTCCGGACAGGGAGTCTACAATGAGCAGTTCTTC; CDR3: CASSSGQGVYNEQFF
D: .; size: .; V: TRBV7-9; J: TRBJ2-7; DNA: TGTGCCAGCAGCCCCGACAGTTACTCCTACGAGCAGTACTTC; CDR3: CASSPDSYSYEQYF
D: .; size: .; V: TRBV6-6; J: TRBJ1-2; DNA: TGTGCCAGCAGTTACTCGGGGAGGGGAACCTACTATGGCTACACCTTC; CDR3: CASSYSGRGTYYGYTF
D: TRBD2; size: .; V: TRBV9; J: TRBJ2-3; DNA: TGTGCCAGCAGCGCCCTAGCGGGGCAAAGCACAGATACGCAGTATTTT; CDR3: CASSALAGQSTDTQYF
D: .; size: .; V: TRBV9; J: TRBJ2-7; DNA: TGTGCCAGCAGCGTAGGCGGGGGCTCCCATTACGAGCAGTACTTC; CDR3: CASSVGGGSHYEQYF
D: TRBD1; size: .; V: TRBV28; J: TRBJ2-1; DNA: TGTGCCACCCACAGGGGAACGTACAATGAGCAGTTCTTC; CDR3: CATHRGTYNEQFF
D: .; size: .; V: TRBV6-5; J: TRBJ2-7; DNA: TGTGCCAGCAGTTTACCGGGCTCCTACGAGCAGTACTTC; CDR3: CASSLPGSYEQYF